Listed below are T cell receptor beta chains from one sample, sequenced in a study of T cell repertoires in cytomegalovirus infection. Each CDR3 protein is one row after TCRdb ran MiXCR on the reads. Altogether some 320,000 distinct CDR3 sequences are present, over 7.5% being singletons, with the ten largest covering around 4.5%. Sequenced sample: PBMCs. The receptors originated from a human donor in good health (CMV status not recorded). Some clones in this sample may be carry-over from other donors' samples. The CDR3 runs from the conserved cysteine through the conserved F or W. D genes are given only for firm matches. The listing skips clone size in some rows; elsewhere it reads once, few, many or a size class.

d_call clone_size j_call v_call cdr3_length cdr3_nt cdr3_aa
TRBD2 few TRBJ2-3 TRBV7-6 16 TGTGCCAGCAGCCATGGGATAGCGGGGGGGCCAGATACGCAGTATTTT CASSHGIAGGPDTQYF
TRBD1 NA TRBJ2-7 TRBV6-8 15 TGTGCCAGCAGTTACCCCGGACAGGCCGCCTACGAGCAGTACTTC CASSYPGQAAYEQYF
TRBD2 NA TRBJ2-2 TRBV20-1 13 TGCAGTGCGAGCGGGACTAAAACCGGGGAGCTGTTTTTT CSASGTKTGELFF
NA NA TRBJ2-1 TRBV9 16 TGTGCCAGCAGCGTAGGGGGCAGTTCTCGATCCAATGAGCAGTTCTTC CASSVGGSSRSNEQFF
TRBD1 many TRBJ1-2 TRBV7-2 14 TGTGCCAGCATCCCGGGACAGGGGACGTCGGGCTACACCTTC CASIPGQGTSGYTF
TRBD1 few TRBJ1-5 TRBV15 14 TGTGCCACCAGGAGGGACAGGACTTATCAGGCCCAGCATTTT CATRRDRTYQAQHF
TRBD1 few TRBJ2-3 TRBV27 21 TGTGCCAGCAGTTTATGGAAGGGGCGGACAGGGTCTACCTCTAAAACAGATACGCAGTATTTT CASSLWKGRTGSTSKTDTQYF
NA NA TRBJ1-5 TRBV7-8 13 TGTGCCAGCAGCTTACAGGGGCGTCAGCCCCAGCATTTT CASSLQGRQPQHF
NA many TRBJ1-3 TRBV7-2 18 TGTGCCAGCACACGACAGCGTGTATCGGGTCGATCTGGAAACACCATATATTTT CASTRQRVSGRSGNTIYF
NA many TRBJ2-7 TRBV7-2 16 TGTGCCAGCAGCTTTCTGTCATCTAGCAGGGACTACGAGCAGTACTTC CASSFLSSSRDYEQYF
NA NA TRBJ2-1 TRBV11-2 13 TGTGCCAGCAGCTTATTGGTTATCTGGGAGCAGTTCTTC CASSLLVIWEQFF
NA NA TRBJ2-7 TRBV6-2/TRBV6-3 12 TGTGCCAGCCAAGAGGGACCCTTCGAGCAGTACTTC CASQEGPFEQYF
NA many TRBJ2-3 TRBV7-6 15 TGTGCCAGCAGCTCCTGGAAGCCTAGCACAGATACGCAGTATTTT CASSSWKPSTDTQYF
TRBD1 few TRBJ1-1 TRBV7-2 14 TGTGCCAGCAGGCTAGGGGACAGGGACACTGAAGCTTTCTTT CASRLGDRDTEAFF
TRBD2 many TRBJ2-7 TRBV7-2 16 TGTGCCAGCAGTCATGCCGGGGGGGGAGGGCTTAACGAGCAGTACTTC CASSHAGGGGLNEQYF
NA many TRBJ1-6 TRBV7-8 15 TGTGCCAGCAGCTTCGGAAACTCCTATAATTCACCCCTCCACTTT CASSFGNSYNSPLHF
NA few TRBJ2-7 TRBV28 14 TGTGCCAGCAGCGGTTGGGGGGTTAACTACGAGCAGTACTTC CASSGWGVNYEQYF
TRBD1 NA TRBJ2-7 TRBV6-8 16 TGTGCCAGCAAACCACCACCCTCGACAGGGCTCTACGAGCAGTACTTC CASKPPPSTGLYEQYF
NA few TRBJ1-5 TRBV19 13 TGTGCCAGTAGGGGAGGGATCAATCAGCCCCAGCATTTT CASRGGINQPQHF
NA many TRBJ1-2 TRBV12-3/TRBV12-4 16 TGTGCCAGCACCTCTCGGGCAGGCGATCGATTTTATGGCTACACCTTC CASTSRAGDRFYGYTF
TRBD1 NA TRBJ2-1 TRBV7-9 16 TGTGCCAGCAGCACATTACGGGGACAGGACGACAATGAGCAGTTCTTC CASSTLRGQDDNEQFF
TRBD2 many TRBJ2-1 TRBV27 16 TGTGCCAGCAGTTCGCGACTAGCGACAGAAGGCAATGAGCAGTTCTTC CASSSRLATEGNEQFF
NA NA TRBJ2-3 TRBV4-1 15 TGCGCCAGCAGCCAAGTTGCGGGGAGCACAGATACGCAGTATTTT CASSQVAGSTDTQYF
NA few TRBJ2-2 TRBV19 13 TGTGCCAGTACCGTACAGGGAATCGGGGAGCTGTTTTTT CASTVQGIGELFF
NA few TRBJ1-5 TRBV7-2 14 TGTGCCAGCAGCTCCTACAGTATCAATCAGCCCCAGCATTTT CASSSYSINQPQHF
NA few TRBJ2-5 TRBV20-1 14 TGCAGTGCTAGAGATGATGGGGCCGGGGAGACCCAGTACTTC CSARDDGAGETQYF
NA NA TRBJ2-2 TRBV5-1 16 TGCGCCAGCAGCTTGCAGAGCGGTTCGAACACCGGGGAGCTGTTTTTT CASSLQSGSNTGELFF
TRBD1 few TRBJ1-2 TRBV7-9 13 TGTGCCAGCAGCAAGGGACAGGACTATGGCTACACCTTC CASSKGQDYGYTF
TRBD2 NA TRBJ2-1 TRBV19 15 TGTGCCAGCGGAACGGGACTAGCTACTTCCAATGAGCAGTTCTTC CASGTGLATSNEQFF
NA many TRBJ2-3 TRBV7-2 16 TGTGCCAGCAGCTTTAAGGGCAGGGGATACACAGATACGCAGTATTTT CASSFKGRGYTDTQYF
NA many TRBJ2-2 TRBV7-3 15 TGTGCCAGCAGCCGTGGGACATCTTTCACCGGGGAGCTGTTTTTT CASSRGTSFTGELFF
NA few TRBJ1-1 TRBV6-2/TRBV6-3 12 TGTGCCAGCAGAGAGCAACCCCTGGAAGCTTTCTTT CASREQPLEAFF
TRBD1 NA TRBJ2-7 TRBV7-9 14 TGTGCCAGCCAGTTCCGGGGACAGACCTACGAGCAGTACTTC CASQFRGQTYEQYF
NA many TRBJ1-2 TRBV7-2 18 TGTGCCAGCAGCCCCAGATGGGGTTTTAGGAGCTTGAGCTATGGCTACACCTTC CASSPRWGFRSLSYGYTF
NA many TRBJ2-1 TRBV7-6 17 TGTGCCAGCAGCTTACTGCAGGGCGGCGGGCCCTACAATGAGCAGTTCTTC CASSLLQGGGPYNEQFF
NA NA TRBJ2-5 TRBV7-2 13 TGTGCCAGCAGCTTTGGACAGAGTGGGACCCAGTACTTC CASSFGQSGTQYF
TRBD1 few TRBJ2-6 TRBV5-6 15 TGTGCCAGCAAAGCAGGGGGTGGCTGGGCCAACGTCCTGACTTTC CASKAGGGWANVLTF
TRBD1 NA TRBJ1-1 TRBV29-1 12 TGCAGCGTTGTCCAGGGGGCTAGAGAAGCTTTCTTT CSVVQGAREAFF
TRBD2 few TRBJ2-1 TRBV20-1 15 TGCAGTGCTCCGACTAGCGGGGGGTACTACAATGAGCAGTTCTTC CSAPTSGGYYNEQFF
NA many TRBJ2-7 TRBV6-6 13 TGTGCCAGCAGTTACGCCCCGGCCTACGAGCAGTACTTC CASSYAPAYEQYF
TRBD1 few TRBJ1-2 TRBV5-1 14 TGCGCCAGCACCCGGGACAGCTTAAACTATGGCTACACCTTC CASTRDSLNYGYTF